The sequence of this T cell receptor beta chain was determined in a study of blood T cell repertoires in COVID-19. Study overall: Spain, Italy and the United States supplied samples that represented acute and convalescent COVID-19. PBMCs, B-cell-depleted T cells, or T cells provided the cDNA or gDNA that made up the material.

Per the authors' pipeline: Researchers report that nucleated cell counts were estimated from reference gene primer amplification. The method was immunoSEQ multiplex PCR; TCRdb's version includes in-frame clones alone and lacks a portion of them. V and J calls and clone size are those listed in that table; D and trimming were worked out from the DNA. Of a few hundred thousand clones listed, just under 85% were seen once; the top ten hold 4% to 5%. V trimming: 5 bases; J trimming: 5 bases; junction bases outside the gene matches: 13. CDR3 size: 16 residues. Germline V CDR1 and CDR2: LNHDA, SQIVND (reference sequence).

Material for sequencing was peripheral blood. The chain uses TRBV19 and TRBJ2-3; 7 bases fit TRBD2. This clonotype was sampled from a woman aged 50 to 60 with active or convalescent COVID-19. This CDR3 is CASSSRTSGGQDTQYF. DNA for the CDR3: TGTGCCAGTAGTTCAAGGACTAGTGGGGGTCAAGATACGCAGTATTTT.